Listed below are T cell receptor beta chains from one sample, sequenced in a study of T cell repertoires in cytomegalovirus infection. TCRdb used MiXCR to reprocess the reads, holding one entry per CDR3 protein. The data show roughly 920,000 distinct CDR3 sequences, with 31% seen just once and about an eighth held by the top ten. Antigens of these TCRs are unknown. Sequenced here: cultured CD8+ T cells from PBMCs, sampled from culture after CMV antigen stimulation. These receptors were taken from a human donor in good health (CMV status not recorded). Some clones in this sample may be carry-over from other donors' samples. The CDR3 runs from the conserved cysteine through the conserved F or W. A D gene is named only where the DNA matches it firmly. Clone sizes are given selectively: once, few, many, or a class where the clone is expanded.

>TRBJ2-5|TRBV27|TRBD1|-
TGTGCCAGCAGTCTTTATAGGGGGCAGACAGAGACCCAGTACTTC
CASSLYRGQTETQYF
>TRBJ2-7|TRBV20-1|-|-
TGCAGTGCTTACGGGGCCTACGAGCAGTACTTC
CSAYGAYEQYF
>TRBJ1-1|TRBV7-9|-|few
TGTGCCAGCCGCATTATTGGCCTTCAAGGCACTGAAGCTTTCTTT
CASRIIGLQGTEAFF
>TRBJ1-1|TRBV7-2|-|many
TGTGCCAGCAGCTTAGCTGTCCTAGGAAACACTGAAGCTTTCTTT
CASSLAVLGNTEAFF
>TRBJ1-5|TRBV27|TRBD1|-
TGTGCCACCCGACAGGGAGTTTTGGGCAATCAGCCCCAGCATTTT
CATRQGVLGNQPQHF
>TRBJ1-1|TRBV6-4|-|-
TGTGCCAGTCGAGATCCTGGGAACACTGAAGCTTTCTTT
CASRDPGNTEAFF
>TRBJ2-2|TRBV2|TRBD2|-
TGTGCCAGCGATGTCACTAGCGGGGGGGCGGACACCGGGGAGCTGTTTTTT
CASDVTSGGADTGELFF
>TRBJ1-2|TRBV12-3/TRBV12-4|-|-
TGTGCCAGCAGTTTTATTGGGGCCGTGGACTATGGCTACACCTTC
CASSFIGAVDYGYTF
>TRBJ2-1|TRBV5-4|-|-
TGTGCCAGCACCCCAAGCTGGGCAGAAGTTCCCTCCTACAATGAGCAGTTCTTC
CASTPSWAEVPSYNEQFF
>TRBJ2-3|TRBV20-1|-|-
TGCAGTGCAGTGGACCATTCCACTAGCACAGATACGCAGTATTTT
CSAVDHSTSTDTQYF
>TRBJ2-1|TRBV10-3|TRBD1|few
TGTGCCATCAGTGAAATGGCAGGGGGCCTCTACAATGAGCAGTTCTTC
CAISEMAGGLYNEQFF
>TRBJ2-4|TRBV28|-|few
TGTGCCAGCAGTTTAAGTCCAGGGGACATTCAGTACTTC
CASSLSPGDIQYF
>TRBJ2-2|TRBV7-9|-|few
TGTGCCAGCAGCTTAAACGAGGGAAACACCGGGGAGCTGTTTTTT
CASSLNEGNTGELFF
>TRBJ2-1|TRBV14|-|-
TGTGCTATCGGGCAGTACAATGAGCAGTTCTTC
CAIGQYNEQFF
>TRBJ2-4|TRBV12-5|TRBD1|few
TGTGCTAGTGGTCTGACAGGGGCCAAAAACATTCAGTACTTC
CASGLTGAKNIQYF
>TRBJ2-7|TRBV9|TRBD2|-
TGTGCCAGCAGCGTAGGTAGCGGGGTGGCCTACGAGCAGTACTTC
CASSVGSGVAYEQYF